A selection of T cell receptor beta chains follows, all from one sample in a study of T-cell reconstitution after alpha-beta-depleted transplantation in children. TCRdb itself ran the PCR reads through MiXCR, one entry per CDR3 protein. The sample records about 540,000 distinct CDR3 sequences, 27% being singletons. Sequenced here: PBMCs, sampled before TCRalphabeta/CD19-depleted stem cell transplant. The receptors originated from a boy younger than two with Wiskott-Aldrich syndrome, due to receive a stem cell transplant. CDR3s include the opening cysteine and the closing phenylalanine or tryptophan. D genes are given only for firm matches. Expanded clones are given a class, and other clones once, few, many or no size at all.

j_gene | abundance | v_gene | d_gene | CDR3aa | CDR3nt
TRBJ2-7 | . | TRBV27 | . | CASSPPAVSPYEQYF | TGTGCCAGCAGCCCCCCAGCGGTGTCCCCCTACGAGCAGTACTTC
TRBJ2-3 | few | TRBV3-1 | . | CASSHLSRREYGTDTQYF | TGTGCCAGCAGTCACCTCAGCAGGCGGGAATACGGCACAGATACGCAGTATTTT
TRBJ1-5 | . | TRBV27 | TRBD1 | CASCLSYGFRDRSNQPQHF | TGTGCCAGCTGTTTATCCTATGGGTTCCGGGACAGGAGCAATCAGCCCCAGCATTTT
TRBJ2-7 | . | TRBV10-1 | . | CASSEAGQLTYEQYF | TGCGCCAGCAGTGAAGCAGGACAGCTAACCTACGAGCAGTACTTC
TRBJ2-2 | . | TRBV5-5 | . | CASSLALGFTGELFF | TGTGCCAGCAGCTTGGCGCTTGGATTCACCGGGGAGCTGTTTTTT
TRBJ2-3 | few | TRBV11-2 | TRBD2 | CASSLWLAGRDTQYF | TGTGCCAGCAGCTTGTGGCTAGCGGGGCGGGATACGCAGTATTTT
TRBJ2-5 | . | TRBV5-4 | . | CASSPSRGETQYF | TGTGCCAGCAGCCCCTCGAGGGGAGAGACCCAGTACTTC
TRBJ1-1 | . | TRBV7-2 | . | CASSVGRETEAFF | TGTGCCAGCAGTGTGGGCAGGGAGACTGAAGCTTTCTTT
TRBJ2-1 | few | TRBV7-2 | TRBD1 | CASSPRATGDNEQFF | TGTGCCAGCAGCCCTAGGGCGACAGGGGACAATGAGCAGTTCTTC
TRBJ2-7 | . | TRBV5-1 | TRBD1 | CASSLSTGEYYEQYF | TGCGCCAGCAGCTTATCGACAGGGGAGTACTACGAGCAGTACTTC
TRBJ2-1 | few | TRBV15 | TRBD2 | CATSSSGIFYNEQFF | TGTGCCACCAGCAGTAGCGGGATCTTTTACAATGAGCAGTTCTTC
TRBJ1-6 | . | TRBV7-2 | TRBD1 | CASSQMTGANSPLHF | TGTGCCAGCAGCCAAATGACAGGGGCAAATTCACCCCTCCACTTT
TRBJ2-1 | few | TRBV6-1 | . | CASKDSGISYNEQFF | TGTGCCAGCAAAGACTCTGGAATTTCCTACAATGAGCAGTTCTTC
TRBJ2-1 | . | TRBV5-1 | TRBD2 | CASSWGLADGNEQFF | TGCGCCAGCAGCTGGGGACTAGCGGACGGCAATGAGCAGTTCTTC
TRBJ1-1 | . | TRBV5-1 | TRBD1 | CASSLHRGQGWGTEAFF | TGCGCCAGCAGCCTCCACCGGGGACAGGGATGGGGCACTGAAGCTTTCTTT
TRBJ2-4 | . | TRBV9 | . | CASSAQTGIGNIQYF | TGTGCCAGCAGCGCTCAGACTGGGATTGGAAACATTCAGTACTTC
TRBJ2-5 | . | TRBV5-1 | TRBD1 | CASSWGQYQETQYF | TGCGCCAGCAGCTGGGGACAGTATCAAGAGACCCAGTACTTC
TRBJ2-1 | few | TRBV5-1 | TRBD2 | CASSSTSGSGYNEQFF | TGCGCCAGCAGCTCCACTAGCGGGAGTGGATACAATGAGCAGTTCTTC
TRBJ2-2 | . | TRBV28 | . | CAALSRQGPTGELFF | TGTGCCGCCCTTTCGAGGCAGGGCCCCACCGGGGAGCTGTTTTTT
TRBJ1-6 | . | TRBV20-1 | . | CSAKVGVNSPLHF | TGCAGTGCTAAGGTCGGGGTTAATTCACCCCTCCACTTT
TRBJ2-3 | few | TRBV5-1 | . | CASSSRLLPSTDTQYF | TGCGCCAGCAGCTCAAGACTCTTACCTAGCACAGATACGCAGTATTTT
TRBJ2-7 | . | TRBV29-1 | . | CSGRPSWNYEQYF | TGCAGCGGGCGGCCTAGCTGGAATTACGAGCAGTACTTC
TRBJ2-3 | few | TRBV20-1 | TRBD2 | CSATGTSRPTDTQYF | TGCAGTGCTACCGGGACTAGTCGTCCCACAGATACGCAGTATTTT
TRBJ2-7 | . | TRBV20-1 | TRBD1 | CSADRDRAVEQYF | TGCAGTGCTGACCGGGACAGGGCGGTCGAGCAGTACTTC
TRBJ2-1 | . | TRBV11-2 | TRBD2 | CASSLGAGTSGRGDEQFF | TGTGCCAGCAGCTTAGGGGCCGGGACTAGCGGGAGAGGGGATGAGCAGTTCTTC
TRBJ2-7 | few | TRBV20-1 | . | CSARQHGVGEQYF | TGCAGTGCTAGGCAACATGGAGTGGGGGAGCAGTACTTC
TRBJ1-1 | . | TRBV11-1 | . | CASSFSGATSRHVTEAFF | TGTGCCAGCAGTTTCTCAGGGGCCACTAGCCGGCACGTCACTGAAGCTTTCTTT
TRBJ2-1 | . | TRBV29-1 | . | CSVVYRRAIWRNEQFF | TGCAGCGTTGTGTACAGGAGGGCAATATGGAGGAATGAGCAGTTCTTC
TRBJ2-5 | . | TRBV11-2 | . | CASSPTTYQETQYF | TGTGCCAGCAGCCCTACTACGTACCAAGAGACCCAGTACTTC
TRBJ2-1 | . | TRBV20-1 | TRBD2 | CSAPPGTSSYNEQFF | TGCAGTGCCCCCCCCGGGACTAGCTCCTACAATGAGCAGTTCTTC
TRBJ2-5 | . | TRBV25-1 | . | CASSANLQETQYF | TGTGCCAGCAGTGCAAACCTTCAAGAGACCCAGTACTTC
TRBJ2-1 | . | TRBV4-2 | . | CASGGGFHNEQFF | TGTGCCAGCGGGGGAGGATTCCACAATGAGCAGTTCTTC
TRBJ2-1 | . | TRBV15 | TRBD2 | CATSNVIGAGVGSEQFF | TGTGCCACCAGCAATGTCATCGGCGCGGGAGTGGGTAGTGAGCAGTTCTTC
TRBJ2-1 | few | TRBV12-3/TRBV12-4 | TRBD2 | CASRSSEGLAGNNEQFF | TGTGCCAGCAGATCATCGGAGGGACTAGCGGGGAACAATGAGCAGTTCTTC
TRBJ2-1 | . | TRBV4-1 | TRBD2 | CASSQEGGNEQFF | TGCGCCAGCAGCCAAGAGGGAGGGAATGAGCAGTTCTTC
TRBJ2-7 | . | TRBV2 | . | CASTLDHPNEQYF | TGTGCCAGCACCCTGGACCATCCCAACGAGCAGTACTTC
TRBJ2-3 | . | TRBV4-2 | TRBD2 | CASTDSGTSTDTQYF | TGTGCCAGCACCGATAGCGGGACTAGCACAGATACGCAGTATTTT
TRBJ1-4 | . | TRBV5-1 | . | CASSLGVGINEKLFF | TGCGCCAGCAGCCTCGGAGTAGGGATTAATGAAAAACTGTTTTTT
TRBJ2-1 | . | TRBV7-3 | . | CASSLSIRSDEQFF | TGTGCCAGCAGCTTATCCATCAGGAGCGATGAGCAGTTCTTC
TRBJ2-3 | few | TRBV5-1 | . | CASTNTSWDTQYF | TGCGCCAGCACGAATACTAGTTGGGATACGCAGTATTTT
TRBJ1-6 | . | TRBV28 | TRBD1 | CASGTGDSPLHF | TGTGCCAGCGGGACAGGGGATTCACCCCTCCACTTT
TRBJ2-5 | few | TRBV29-1 | . | CSVEGSEETQYF | TGCAGCGTTGAAGGGTCCGAAGAGACCCAGTACTTC
TRBJ2-7 | few | TRBV20-1 | TRBD2 | CSANPTSGRAEEQYF | TGCAGTGCTAACCCGACTAGCGGGAGGGCGGAAGAGCAGTACTTC
TRBJ2-7 | . | TRBV28 | . | CASSFPNAREQYF | TGTGCCAGCAGTTTCCCTAACGCTCGCGAGCAGTACTTC
TRBJ2-3 | few | TRBV5-1 | . | CASSLVVGKPTDTQYF | TGCGCCAGCAGCTTGGTTGTGGGGAAACCCACAGATACGCAGTATTTT
TRBJ2-3 | few | TRBV4-2 | TRBD2 | CASSQGGRLITDTQYF | TGTGCCAGCAGCCAAGGCGGGAGGCTCATCACAGATACGCAGTATTTT
TRBJ2-2 | . | TRBV5-1 | . | CASSLGSGVTTGELFF | TGCGCCAGCAGCCTGGGGTCGGGTGTAACCACCGGGGAGCTGTTTTTT
TRBJ1-1 | . | TRBV12-3/TRBV12-4 | . | CASTGLANTEAFF | TGTGCCAGCACTGGACTGGCGAACACTGAAGCTTTCTTT
TRBJ2-1 | few | TRBV20-1 | . | CSARGDTNNEQFF | TGCAGTGCTAGAGGGGACACAAACAATGAGCAGTTCTTC
TRBJ1-5 | . | TRBV18 | . | CASSPSGERNQPQHF | TGTGCCAGCTCACCTTCGGGGGAACGTAATCAGCCCCAGCATTTT
TRBJ2-2 | few | TRBV7-7 | . | CASSRYSFTGELFF | TGTGCCAGCAGCAGATACAGTTTCACCGGGGAGCTGTTTTTT
TRBJ2-7 | few | TRBV15 | TRBD1 | CATSRDTGDTYEQYF | TGTGCCACCAGCAGAGATACAGGGGACACCTACGAGCAGTACTTC
TRBJ2-2 | few | TRBV5-1 | . | CASSLGGTGTVELFF | TGCGCCAGCAGCTTGGGGGGGACCGGCACCGTGGAGCTGTTTTTT
TRBJ2-2 | few | TRBV5-1 | . | CASLPGTGKTGELFF | TGCGCCAGTCTTCCCGGGACGGGGAAGACCGGGGAGCTGTTTTTT
TRBJ2-5 | . | TRBV5-1 | TRBD2 | CASSPRTSGIIETQYF | TGCGCCAGCAGCCCGAGAACTAGCGGAATCATAGAGACCCAGTACTTC
TRBJ2-7 | . | TRBV5-1 | . | CASSVDGAYEQYF | TGCGCCAGCAGTGTGGACGGAGCCTACGAGCAGTACTTC
TRBJ2-7 | . | TRBV20-1 | . | CSAREVGGTPQYF | TGCAGTGCTAGAGAGGTAGGGGGTACGCCGCAGTACTTC
TRBJ2-7 | few | TRBV20-1 | TRBD2 | CSASKTSGRPFRGFEYF | TGCAGTGCTAGCAAAACTAGCGGGAGGCCTTTTCGAGGATTCGAGTACTTC
TRBJ1-4 | . | TRBV28 | . | CASSPMSSEGEKLFF | TGTGCCAGCAGTCCCATGTCTTCGGAGGGGGAAAAACTGTTTTTT